This T cell receptor (beta chain) was captured by sequencing in a study of blood T cell repertoires in COVID-19. This CDR3 comprises 13 residues. V lost 3 bases and J lost 4, with 9 bases in between. Data came from immunoSEQ multiplex PCR; TCRdb stores just in-frame clones and leaves some out. The sample includes 240,000 or so clones, roughly nine tenths of them seen just once. Sequencing used peripheral blood. This clonotype was sampled from a man aged 55 to 69 with acute or convalescent COVID-19. This chain joins TRBV12-3 or TRBV12-4 and TRBJ2-5; D is uncertain. CDR3 bases: TGTGCCAGCAGTTTGCAGGTGGGAGAGACCCAGTACTTC. The encoded protein is CASSLQVGETQYF.